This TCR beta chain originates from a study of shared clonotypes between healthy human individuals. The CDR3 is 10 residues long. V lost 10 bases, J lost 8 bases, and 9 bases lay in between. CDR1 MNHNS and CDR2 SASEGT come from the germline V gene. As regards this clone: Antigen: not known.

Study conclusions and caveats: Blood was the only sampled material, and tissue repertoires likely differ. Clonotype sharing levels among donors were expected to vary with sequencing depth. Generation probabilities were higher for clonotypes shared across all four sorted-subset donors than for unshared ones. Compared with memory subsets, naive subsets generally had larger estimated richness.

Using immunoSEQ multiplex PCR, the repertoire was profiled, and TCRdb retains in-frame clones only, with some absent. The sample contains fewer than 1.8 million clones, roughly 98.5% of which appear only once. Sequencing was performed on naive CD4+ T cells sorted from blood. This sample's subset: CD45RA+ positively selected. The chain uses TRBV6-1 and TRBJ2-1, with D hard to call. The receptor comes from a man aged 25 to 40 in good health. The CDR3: CAINDYEQFF. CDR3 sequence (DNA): TGTGCCATCAATGATTATGAGCAGTTCTTC.